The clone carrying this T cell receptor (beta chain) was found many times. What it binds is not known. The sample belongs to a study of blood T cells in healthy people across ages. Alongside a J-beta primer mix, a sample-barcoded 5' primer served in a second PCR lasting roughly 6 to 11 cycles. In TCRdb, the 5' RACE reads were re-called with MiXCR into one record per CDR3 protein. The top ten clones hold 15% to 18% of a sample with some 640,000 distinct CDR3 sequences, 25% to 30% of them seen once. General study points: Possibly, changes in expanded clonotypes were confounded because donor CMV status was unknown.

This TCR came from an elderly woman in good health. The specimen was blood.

Here the CDR3 DNA reads TGTGCCAGCAGGTCCCTGAGGGCTGAAGCTTTCTTT. This codes for CASRSLRAEAFF. V gene TRBV6-2 or TRBV6-3 combines with J gene TRBJ1-1; the D is unclear. V was trimmed by 6 bases and J by 6 bases, leaving 11 bases between them. CDR1 is MNHEY and CDR2 is SVGEGT in the germline V gene. This CDR3 has 12 amino acids.